This T cell receptor (beta chain) was identified in a study of shared clonotypes between healthy human individuals. This clone occurred a few times. Germline V gives CDR1 MNHEY, CDR2 SMNVEV (reference sequence). V lost 6 bases to trimming and J lost 0 bases; unmatched junction nucleotides: 1. The length of the CDR3 is 14 residues. Sorted-subset replicate PCRs used roughly 220 ng DNA, around 31,000 T cell genomes. Sequencing used immunoSEQ multiplex PCR; TCRdb keeps in-frame clones, though not all of them. The sample holds about 2.3 million clones; approximately 95% are singletons and the top ten take 0.39%.

Sequenced: naive CD4+ T cells from PBMCs. Indicated subset: CD45RA+ positively selected. The sequence was obtained from a man between 18 and 35 years old in good health. Some clones in this sample may be carry-over from other donors' samples. The chain has TRBV27 and TRBJ2-2; 7 bases match TRBD2. DNA of the CDR3: TGTGCCAGCAGAGCGGGAACGAACACCGGGGAGCTGTTTTTT. It translates to CASRAGTNTGELFF.